The 9 T cell receptor beta chains given below trace back to one sample, sequenced in a study of blood T cell repertoires in COVID-19. TCRdb's copy holds only in-frame clones and misses some; the assay was immunoSEQ multiplex PCR. The table includes 250,000 to 300,000 clones, 85% to 90% detected once. The specimen sequenced was peripheral blood. The receptors were gathered from a woman aged 40 to 50 with acute or convalescent COVID-19.

V usage is TRBV6-6 and J usage is TRBJ2-5, with D possibly matching TRBD2 (5 bases). Trimming pared 8 bases from V and 2 bases from J, leaving 15 bases between. The CDR3 contains 14 residues. Germline assignment: CDR1 MNHNY and CDR2 SVGAGI (reference sequence). The DNA for the CDR3 is TGTGCCAGCCGCTTTCACGGGGAGCAAGAGACCCAGTACTTC. It codes for CASRFHGEQETQYF.

This clone was observed once. The V gene is TRBV4-2, the J gene TRBJ1-3, with a tentative D call TRBD1 (5 bases). The CDR3 consists of 15 residues. Trimming shortened V by 0 bases and J by 1 base, and 7 bases separated the two germline ends. Looked up from germline, CDR1 is LGHNA and CDR2 is YNFKEQ. The CDR3 DNA reads TGTGCCAGCAGCCAAGATTGGACATCTGGAAACACCATATATTTT. Translating gives CASSQDWTSGNTIYF.

The chain combines TRBV3-1 (or the pseudogene TRBV3-2) with TRBJ2-1; TRBD2 aligns across 8 bases. J lost 8 bases, V lost 0 bases, and 9 bases had no gene match. Germline V lookup: CDR1 LGHDT, CDR2 YNNKEL (reference sequence). The CDR3 consists of 16 residues. The CDR3 coding sequence is TGTGCCAGCAGCCAAGAGTGGACTAGCTCCCCCCATGAGCAGTTCTTC. Protein: CASSQEWTSSPHEQFF.

The chain is built from TRBV6-5 and TRBJ1-4; D remains ambiguous. Germline CDR1 is MNHEY and CDR2 is SVGAGI. CDR3 size: 12 residues. The V and J ends lost 6 bases and 8 bases respectively, with 10 bases between them. CDR3 residues: CASSDKREKLFF. The DNA for the CDR3 is TGTGCCAGCAGCGACAAACGGGAAAAACTGTTTTTT.

The chain uses TRBV5-1 and TRBJ1-1; possible D gene TRBD1, 5 bases. The CDR3 extends over 13 amino acids. Trimming took 4 bases from V and 1 from J, leaving 8 bases between them. Germline V gene data show CDR1 as SGHRS and CDR2 as YFSETQ. This CDR3 reads CASSRGQNTEAFF. The CDR3 DNA follows: TGCGCCAGCAGCCGCGGACAGAACACTGAAGCTTTCTTT.

This chain connects TRBV6-1 to TRBJ2-3; D ambiguous. Germline CDR1 MNHNS, CDR2 SASEGT. V lost 3 bases and J lost 5, with 9 bases in between. The CDR3 is 13 amino acids. The CDR3 protein is CASSDGLGDTQYF. As DNA, the CDR3 is TGTGCCAGCAGTGATGGGCTTGGAGATACGCAGTATTTT.

This clone appeared a single time. The V gene is TRBV19, the J gene TRBJ2-2; 7 nucleotides agree with TRBD1. With V trimmed by 4 bases and J by 7 bases, 9 bases remained unmatched. The CDR3 loop spans 15 amino acids. The germline gives CDR1 LNHDA, CDR2 SQIVND (reference sequence). The CDR3 coding sequence is TGTGCCAGTAGTAAGACAGGGTGGGCGGTCGGGGAGCTGTTTTTT. Protein sequence: CASSKTGWAVGELFF. The variable domain in full, with the rest retrieved from reference TRBV19 and TRBJ2-2, is DGGITQSPKYLFRKEGQNVTLSCEQNLNHDAMYWYRQDPGQGLRLIYYSQIVNDFQKGDIAEGYSVSREKKESFPLTVTSAQKNPTAFYLCASSKTGWAVGELFFGEGSRLTVL.

CDR3 region: CASSSRDRESEKLFF. In DNA, the CDR3 is TGTGCCAGCAGCTCCAGGGACAGGGAAAGCGAAAAACTGTTTTTT. This chain connects TRBV7-6 to TRBJ1-4; 9 bases agree with TRBD1. Per the germline V gene, CDR1 is SGHVS and CDR2 is FNYEAQ. The trim removed 4 bases at V and 8 bases at J, leaving 8 bases unmatched. The CDR3 loop spans 15 amino acids.

This chain uses TRBV20-1 with TRBJ1-1; no clear D. Germline loops: CDR1 DFQATT, CDR2 SNEGSKA (reference sequence). The CDR3 covers 11 residues. V lost 1 base and J 8 bases, leaving 8 bases between the germline ends. CDR3 DNA: TGCAGTGCTAGAGTCAGGAACGAAGCTTTCTTT. Its protein product is CSARVRNEAFF.